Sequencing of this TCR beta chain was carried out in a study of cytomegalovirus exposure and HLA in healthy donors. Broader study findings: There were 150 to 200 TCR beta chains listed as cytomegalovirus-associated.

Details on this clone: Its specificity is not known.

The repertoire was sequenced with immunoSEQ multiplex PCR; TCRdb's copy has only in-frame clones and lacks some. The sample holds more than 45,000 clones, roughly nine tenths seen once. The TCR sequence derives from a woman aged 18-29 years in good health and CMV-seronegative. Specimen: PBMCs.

The CDR3 spells CASSVGQYNEQFF. The CDR3 DNA reads as TGTGCCAGCAGCGTAGGACAGTACAATGAGCAGTTCTTC. This chain joins TRBV9 and TRBJ2-1; maybe TRBD1 (5 bases). Trimming removed 0 bases from V and 4 bases from J, with 5 bases in between. Germline CDR1 and CDR2: SGDLS and YYNGEE. The CDR3 extends over 13 amino acids.